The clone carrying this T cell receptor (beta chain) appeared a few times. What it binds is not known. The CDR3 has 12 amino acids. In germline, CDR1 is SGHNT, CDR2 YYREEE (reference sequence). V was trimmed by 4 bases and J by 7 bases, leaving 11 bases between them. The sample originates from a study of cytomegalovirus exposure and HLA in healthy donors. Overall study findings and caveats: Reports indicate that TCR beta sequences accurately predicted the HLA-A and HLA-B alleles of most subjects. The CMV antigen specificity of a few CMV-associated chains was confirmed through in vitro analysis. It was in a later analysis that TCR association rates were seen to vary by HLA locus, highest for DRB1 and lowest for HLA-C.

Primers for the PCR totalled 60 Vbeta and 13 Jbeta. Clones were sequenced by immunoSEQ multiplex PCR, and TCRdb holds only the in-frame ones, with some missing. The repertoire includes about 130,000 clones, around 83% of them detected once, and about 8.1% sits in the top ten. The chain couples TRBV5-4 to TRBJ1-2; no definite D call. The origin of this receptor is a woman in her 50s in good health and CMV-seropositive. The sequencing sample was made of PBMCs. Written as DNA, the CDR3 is TGTGCCAGCAGCCTGAGGGATGGTGGCTACACCTTC. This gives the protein CASSLRDGGYTF.